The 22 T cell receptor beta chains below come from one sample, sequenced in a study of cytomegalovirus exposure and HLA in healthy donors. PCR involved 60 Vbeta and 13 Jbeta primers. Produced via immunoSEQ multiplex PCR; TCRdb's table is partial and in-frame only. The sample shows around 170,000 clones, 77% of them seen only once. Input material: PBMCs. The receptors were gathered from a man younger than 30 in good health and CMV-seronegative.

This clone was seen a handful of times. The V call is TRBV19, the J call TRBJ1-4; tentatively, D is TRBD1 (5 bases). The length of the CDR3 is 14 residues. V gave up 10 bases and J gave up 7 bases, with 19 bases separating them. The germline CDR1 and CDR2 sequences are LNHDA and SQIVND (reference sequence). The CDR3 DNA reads TGTGCCACTACTAGACGGCCCGGGGGTGAAAAACTGTTTTTT. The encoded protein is CATTRRPGGEKLFF.

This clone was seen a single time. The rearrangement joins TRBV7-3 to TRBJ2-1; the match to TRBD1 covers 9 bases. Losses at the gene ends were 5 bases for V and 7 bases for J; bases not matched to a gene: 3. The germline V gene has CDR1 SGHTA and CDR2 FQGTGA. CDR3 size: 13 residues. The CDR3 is CASSRDRENEQFF. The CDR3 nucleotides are TGTGCCAGCAGCCGGGACAGGGAGAATGAGCAGTTCTTC.

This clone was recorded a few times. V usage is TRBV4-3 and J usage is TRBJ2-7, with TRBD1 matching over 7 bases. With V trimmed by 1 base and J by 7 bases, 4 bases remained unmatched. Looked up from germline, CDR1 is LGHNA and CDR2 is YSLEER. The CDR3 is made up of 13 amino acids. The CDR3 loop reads CASSQVGGGEQYF. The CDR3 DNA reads TGCGCCAGCAGCCAAGTAGGGGGCGGGGAGCAGTACTTC.

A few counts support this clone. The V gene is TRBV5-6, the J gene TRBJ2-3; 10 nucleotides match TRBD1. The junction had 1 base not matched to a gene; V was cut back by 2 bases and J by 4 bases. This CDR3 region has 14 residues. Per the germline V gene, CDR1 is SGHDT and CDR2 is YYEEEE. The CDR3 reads CASSFGQGADTQYF. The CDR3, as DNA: TGTGCCAGCAGCTTTGGACAGGGGGCAGATACGCAGTATTTT.

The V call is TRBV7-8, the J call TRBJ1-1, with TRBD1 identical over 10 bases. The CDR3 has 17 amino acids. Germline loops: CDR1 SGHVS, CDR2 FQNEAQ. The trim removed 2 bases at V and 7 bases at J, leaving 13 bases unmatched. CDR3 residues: CASSLRVTGGHRGEAFF. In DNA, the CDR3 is TGTGCCAGCAGCTTACGTGTGACAGGGGGCCATAGGGGTGAAGCTTTCTTT.

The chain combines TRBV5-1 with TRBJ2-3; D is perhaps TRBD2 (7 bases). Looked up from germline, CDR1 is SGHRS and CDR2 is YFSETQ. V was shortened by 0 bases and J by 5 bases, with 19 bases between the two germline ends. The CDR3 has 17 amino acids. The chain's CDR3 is CASSLAWGGAGEDTQYF. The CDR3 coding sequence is TGCGCCAGCAGCTTGGCCTGGGGGGGGGCCGGGGAAGATACGCAGTATTTT.

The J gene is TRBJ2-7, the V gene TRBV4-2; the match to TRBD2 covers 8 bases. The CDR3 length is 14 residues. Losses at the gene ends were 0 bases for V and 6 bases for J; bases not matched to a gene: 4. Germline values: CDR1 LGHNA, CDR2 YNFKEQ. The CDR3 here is CASSQDGLAGEQYF. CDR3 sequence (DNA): TGTGCCAGCAGCCAAGATGGGCTAGCGGGCGAGCAGTACTTC.

The CDR3 nucleotides read TGCGCCAGCAGCTTGCGATCAGGACAGGGGGTGGGTGAGCAGTACTTC. Amino acid sequence: CASSLRSGQGVGEQYF. The rearrangement uses TRBV5-1 and TRBJ2-7; 10 positions agree with TRBD1. J was trimmed by 7 bases and V by 1 base; bases with no gene match: 11. Germline-derived CDR1 and CDR2 are SGHRS and YFSETQ. CDR3 length: 16 residues.

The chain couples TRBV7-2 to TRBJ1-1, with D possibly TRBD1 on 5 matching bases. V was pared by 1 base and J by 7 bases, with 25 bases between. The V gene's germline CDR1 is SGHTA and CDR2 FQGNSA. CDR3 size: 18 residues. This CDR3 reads CASSLGGWGETRTSEAFF. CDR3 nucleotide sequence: TGTGCCAGCAGCTTAGGAGGGTGGGGGGAAACTCGTACTAGTGAAGCTTTCTTT. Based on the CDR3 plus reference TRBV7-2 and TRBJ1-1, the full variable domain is GAGVSQSPSNKVTEKGKDVELRCDPISGHTALYWYRQSLGQGLEFLIYFQGNSAPDKSGLPSDRFSAERTGGSVSTLTIQRTQQEDSAVYLCASSLGGWGETRTSEAFFGQGTRLTVV.

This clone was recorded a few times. CDR3 bases: TGTGCCAGCAGCTACTTCGGGACAGGGAGTTTCGATGAGCAGTTCTTC. Amino acid sequence: CASSYFGTGSFDEQFF. The chain is built from TRBV5-4 and TRBJ2-1, with 9 nucleotides matching TRBD1. The CDR3 length is 16 residues. J gave up 8 bases and V 3 bases, and 12 bases lay outside the gene matches. In germline, CDR1 is SGHNT, CDR2 YYREEE (reference sequence).

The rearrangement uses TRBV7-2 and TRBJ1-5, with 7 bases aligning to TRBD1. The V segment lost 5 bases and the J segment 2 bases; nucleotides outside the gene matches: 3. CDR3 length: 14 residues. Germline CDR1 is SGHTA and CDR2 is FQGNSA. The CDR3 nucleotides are TGTGCCAGCAGCCGAACAGGGGGCAATCAGCCCCAGCATTTT. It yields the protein CASSRTGGNQPQHF.

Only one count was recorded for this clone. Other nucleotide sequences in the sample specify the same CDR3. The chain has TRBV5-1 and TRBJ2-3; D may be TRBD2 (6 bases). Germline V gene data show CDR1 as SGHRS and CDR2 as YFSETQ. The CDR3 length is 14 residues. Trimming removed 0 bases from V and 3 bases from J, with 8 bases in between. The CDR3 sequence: CASSLVAGTDTQYF. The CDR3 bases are TGCGCCAGCAGCTTGGTGGCGGGAACAGATACGCAGTATTTT.

CDR3 sequence: CASSLATGFNEKLFF. DNA of the CDR3: TGTGCCAGCAGCTTAGCAACAGGGTTTAATGAAAAACTGTTTTTT. The V call is TRBV7-2, the J call TRBJ1-4, with a possible D match to TRBD1 (6 bases). This CDR3 has 15 amino acids. V was clipped by 0 bases and J by 4 bases, with 9 bases between them. From germline, CDR1 is SGHTA and CDR2 FQGNSA.

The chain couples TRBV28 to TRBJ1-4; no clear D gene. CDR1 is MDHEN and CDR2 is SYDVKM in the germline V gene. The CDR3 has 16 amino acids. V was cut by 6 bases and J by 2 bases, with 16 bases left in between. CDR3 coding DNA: TGTGCCAGCAGCTATAAGGAGATCGGGACTAATGAAAAACTGTTTTTT. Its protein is CASSYKEIGTNEKLFF.

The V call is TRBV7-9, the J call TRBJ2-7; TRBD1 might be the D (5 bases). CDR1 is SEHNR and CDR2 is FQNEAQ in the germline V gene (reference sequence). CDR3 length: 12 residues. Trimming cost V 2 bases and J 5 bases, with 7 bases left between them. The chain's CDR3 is CASSLLGHEQYF. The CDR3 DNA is TGTGCCAGCAGCTTACTGGGGCACGAGCAGTACTTC. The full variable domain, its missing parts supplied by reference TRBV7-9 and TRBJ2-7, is DTGVSQNPRHKITKRGQNVTFRCDPISEHNRLYWYRQTLGQGPEFLTYFQNEAQLEKSRLLSDRFSAERPKGSFSTLEIQRTEQGDSAMYLCASSLLGHEQYFGPGTRLTVT.

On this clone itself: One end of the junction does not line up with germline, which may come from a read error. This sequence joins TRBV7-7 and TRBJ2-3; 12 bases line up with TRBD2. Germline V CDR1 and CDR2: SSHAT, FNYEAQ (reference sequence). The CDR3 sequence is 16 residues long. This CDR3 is CASSRTSGIPTDTQYF. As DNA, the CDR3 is TGTGCTAGCAGCAGGACTAGCGGGATCCCCACAGATACGCAGTATTTT.

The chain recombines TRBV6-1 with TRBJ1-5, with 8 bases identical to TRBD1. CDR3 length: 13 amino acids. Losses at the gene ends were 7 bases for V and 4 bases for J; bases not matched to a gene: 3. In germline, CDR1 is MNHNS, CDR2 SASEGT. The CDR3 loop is CASTWTGNQPQHF. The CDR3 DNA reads TGTGCCAGCACCTGGACAGGGAATCAGCCCCAGCATTTT.

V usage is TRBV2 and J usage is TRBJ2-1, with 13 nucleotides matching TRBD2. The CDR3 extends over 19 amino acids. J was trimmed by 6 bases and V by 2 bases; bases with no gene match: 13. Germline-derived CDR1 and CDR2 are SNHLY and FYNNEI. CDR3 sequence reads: CASSELVGLAGTGGNEQFF. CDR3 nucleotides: TGTGCCAGCAGTGAATTGGTGGGACTAGCGGGAACCGGGGGCAATGAGCAGTTCTTC. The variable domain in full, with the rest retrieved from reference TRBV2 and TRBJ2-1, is EPEVTQTPSHQVTQMGQEVILRCVPISNHLYFYWYRQILGQKVEFLVSFYNNEISEKSEIFDDQFSVERPDGSNFTLKIRSTKLEDSAMYFCASSELVGLAGTGGNEQFFGPGTRLTVL.

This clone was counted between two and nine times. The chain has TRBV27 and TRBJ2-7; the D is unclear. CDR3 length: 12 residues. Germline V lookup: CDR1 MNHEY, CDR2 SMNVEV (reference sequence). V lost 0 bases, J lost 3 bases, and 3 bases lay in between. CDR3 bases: TGTGCCAGCAGTTTATCCGGCTACGAGCAGTACTTC. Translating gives CASSLSGYEQYF.

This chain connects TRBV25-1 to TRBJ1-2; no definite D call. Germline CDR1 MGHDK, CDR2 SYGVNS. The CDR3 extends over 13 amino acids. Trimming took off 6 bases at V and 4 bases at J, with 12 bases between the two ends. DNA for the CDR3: TGTGCCAGCAGCCGCACAGATTTCTATGGCTACACCTTC. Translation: CASSRTDFYGYTF.

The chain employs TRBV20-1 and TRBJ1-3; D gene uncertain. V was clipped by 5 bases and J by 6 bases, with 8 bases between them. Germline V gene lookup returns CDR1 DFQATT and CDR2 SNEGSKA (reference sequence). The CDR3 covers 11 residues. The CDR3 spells CSAEAINTIYF. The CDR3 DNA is TGCAGTGCTGAAGCCATAAACACCATATATTTT.

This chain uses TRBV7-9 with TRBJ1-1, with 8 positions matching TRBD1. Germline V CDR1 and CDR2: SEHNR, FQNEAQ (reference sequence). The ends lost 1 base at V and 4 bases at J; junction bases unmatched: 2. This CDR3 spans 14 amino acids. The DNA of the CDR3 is TGTGCCAGCAGCTTAGGACAGGGGACCACTGAAGCTTTCTTT. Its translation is CASSLGQGTTEAFF.